This is a list of T cell receptor beta chains from one sample in a study of low-dose radiotherapy and immunotherapy resistance in tumors. TCRdb reprocessed the reads with MiXCR, giving one entry per CDR3 protein. The sample has under 90,000 distinct CDR3 sequences, 15% to 20% seen once. The input for sequencing was PBMCs, taken after low-dose radiotherapy plus immunotherapy. These receptors all come from a male donor with prostate cancer. Each CDR3 is given with its conserved first and last residue. The order of the fields is J gene, V gene, CDR3 protein.

J gene: TRBJ1-1
V gene: TRBV30
CDR3 protein: CAWSVLVNTEAFF

J gene: TRBJ2-3
V gene: TRBV5-4
CDR3 protein: CASSLGGRASRADTQYF

J gene: TRBJ2-5
V gene: TRBV5-4
CDR3 protein: CASSLAYKETQYF

J gene: TRBJ2-1
V gene: TRBV30
CDR3 protein: CAWSVPIRVNYNEQFF

J gene: TRBJ1-2
V gene: TRBV7-2
CDR3 protein: CASSSPDGNPGGYTF

J gene: TRBJ1-4
V gene: TRBV14
CDR3 protein: CASSRRQPVNEKLFF

J gene: TRBJ2-3
V gene: TRBV12-3/TRBV12-4
CDR3 protein: CASLYFGVDTQYF

J gene: TRBJ2-2
V gene: TRBV6-2/TRBV6-3
CDR3 protein: CASRVLRAGDGSGELFF

J gene: TRBJ1-4
V gene: TRBV5-5
CDR3 protein: CASSLGTGVEKLFF

J gene: TRBJ2-5
V gene: TRBV7-9
CDR3 protein: CASSYSGAAGETQYF

J gene: TRBJ2-7
V gene: TRBV5-1
CDR3 protein: CASSFPGGNYEQYF

J gene: TRBJ1-2
V gene: TRBV5-3
CDR3 protein: CASSLTGGFEGYTF

J gene: TRBJ1-4
V gene: TRBV7-8
CDR3 protein: CASSFYRGPNEKLFF

J gene: TRBJ2-2
V gene: TRBV29-1
CDR3 protein: CSVPVPFGATGELFF

J gene: TRBJ2-5
V gene: TRBV7-2
CDR3 protein: CASSGGGGRETQYF

J gene: TRBJ1-6
V gene: TRBV7-9
CDR3 protein: CASSFWGTGSRSPLHF

J gene: TRBJ1-6
V gene: TRBV6-2/TRBV6-3
CDR3 protein: CASSSYGPTSGTSPLHF

J gene: TRBJ2-5
V gene: TRBV6-1
CDR3 protein: CASSEARTVQETQYF

J gene: TRBJ2-5
V gene: TRBV28
CDR3 protein: CASSFWLAAPQETQYF

J gene: TRBJ1-4
V gene: TRBV20-1
CDR3 protein: CSARDPTGVGYEKLFF